A single sample gave rise to the 5 T cell receptor beta chains below, sequenced in a study of blood T cell repertoires in COVID-19. Produced via immunoSEQ multiplex PCR; TCRdb's table is partial and in-frame only. Of approximately 250,000 clones listed, around 84% are singletons. Sequences were obtained from peripheral blood. These receptors all stem from a man aged 40-50 years with acute or convalescent COVID-19.

CDR3 nucleotides: TGTGCCAGCTCACCACTAGCCTCTGGAAACACCATATATTTT. Encoded protein: CASSPLASGNTIYF. The V and J genes are TRBV18 and TRBJ1-3; D ambiguous. CDR1 and CDR2 from the germline V gene are KGHSH and LQKENI. The CDR3 has 14 amino acids. The V and J ends lost 1 base and 0 bases respectively, with 4 bases between them.

This clone was counted only a few times. Written as DNA, the CDR3 is TGTGCCACAACAGGTATGGTAGACACTGAAGCTTTCTTT. This sequence encodes CATTGMVDTEAFF. This rearrangement joins TRBV10-3 to TRBJ1-1; D is perhaps TRBD1 (5 bases). V was trimmed by 10 bases and J by 3 bases, leaving 15 bases between them. The CDR3 spans 13 residues. Germline lookup yields CDR1 ENHRY and CDR2 SYGVKD.

The chain couples TRBV28 to TRBJ2-1; TRBD2 agrees at 10 bases. The germline V gene encodes CDR1 MDHEN and CDR2 SYDVKM. The CDR3 spans 14 residues. V shed 10 bases, J shed 8 bases, and the junction held 11 bases outside the gene matches. DNA for the CDR3: TGTGCCACCATCACTAGCGGGGTCATCGATGAGCAGTTCTTC. This gives the protein CATITSGVIDEQFF.

The rearrangement joins TRBV20-1 to TRBJ2-1; 9 positions match TRBD2. Germline CDR1 and CDR2: DFQATT and SNEGSKA (reference sequence). The J segment lost 8 bases and the V segment lost 3 bases, leaving 14 bases of the junction unmatched. The CDR3 length is 16 residues. The CDR3 region is CSASLSSGGPGDEQFF. The DNA for the CDR3 is TGCAGTGCTAGTCTGAGTAGCGGGGGACCTGGGGATGAGCAGTTCTTC.

The V call is TRBV9, the J call TRBJ1-1, with 9 bases matching TRBD1. Germline trimming cut 2 bases from V and 4 bases from J; bases unmatched to any gene: 3. This CDR3 is 14 amino acids long. The germline CDR1 and CDR2 sequences are SGDLS and YYNGEE. The DNA of the CDR3 is TGTGCCAGCAGCGTCTCGACAGGGGGCACTGAAGCTTTCTTT. It specifies CASSVSTGGTEAFF.